Shown below are 20 T cell receptor beta chains from a single sample sequenced in a study of control samples from healthy donors and cancer patients. Produced via immunoSEQ multiplex PCR; TCRdb's table is partial and in-frame only. Reported are roughly 200,000 clones; the ten largest clones contain 2.2%. Sequenced sample: blood. Source of these receptors: a young woman in good health.

The chain employs TRBV5-4 and TRBJ1-5; TRBD1 is a possible D gene (6 bases). CDR1 and CDR2 (germline): SGHNT, YYREEE (reference sequence). The CDR3 totals 15 residues. V was clipped by 0 bases and J by 4 bases, with 11 bases between them. CDR3 coding DNA: TGTGCCAGCAGCTTGGGCGGACAGCAAAATCAGCCCCAGCATTTT. Its translation: CASSLGGQQNQPQHF.

A note on this clone: Other nucleotide sequences in the sample specify the same CDR3. The CDR3: CASSQVGQPQHF. CDR3 in DNA: TGTGCCAGCAGCCAAGTAGGTCAGCCCCAGCATTTT. The chain is built from TRBV3-1 (or the pseudogene TRBV3-2) and TRBJ1-5, with no clear D. The CDR3 has 12 residues. CDR1 LGHDT and CDR2 YNNKEL come from the germline V gene (reference sequence). V lost 1 base and J 6 bases, leaving 4 bases between the germline ends.

V gene TRBV19 combines with J gene TRBJ1-1, with 9 bases that match TRBD1. This CDR3 contains 15 residues. Germline V lookup: CDR1 LNHDA, CDR2 SQIVND (reference sequence). The J segment lost 5 bases and the V segment lost 4 bases, leaving 8 bases of the junction unmatched. This CDR3 reads CASSKYRGLNTEAFF. In DNA, the CDR3 is TGTGCCAGTAGTAAATACAGGGGGCTCAATACTGAAGCTTTCTTT.

The genes are TRBV4-3 and TRBJ2-7; 10 positions match TRBD2. CDR1 is LGHNA and CDR2 is YSLEER in the germline V gene. The trim removed 0 bases at V and 2 bases at J, leaving 7 bases unmatched. CDR3 size: 17 residues. The CDR3 DNA follows: TGCGCCAGCAGCCAAGATCGGGCTAGCGGGGGACCCTACGAGCAGTACTTC. This encodes CASSQDRASGGPYEQYF.

This chain uses TRBV6-5 with TRBJ2-7, with 9 bases identical to TRBD1. V lost 5 bases and J lost 0; bases outside the gene matches: 2. This CDR3 contains 14 residues. Germline CDR1 is MNHEY and CDR2 is SVGAGI. DNA for the CDR3: TGTGCCAGCAGTCGGGGACAGGGCTCCTACGAGCAGTACTTC. Translated: CASSRGQGSYEQYF.

The gene calls are TRBV6-2 or TRBV6-3 and TRBJ1-5, with D tentatively TRBD1 (5 bases). Germline CDR1 is MNHEY and CDR2 is SVGEGT. The CDR3 is 15 amino acids. Trimming removed 2 bases at V and 2 bases at J, with 10 bases between. The CDR3 spells CASSYHTGGNQPQHF. CDR3 in DNA: TGTGCCAGCAGTTACCATACAGGAGGCAATCAGCCCCAGCATTTT.

The genes are TRBV7-8 and TRBJ1-3; D is possibly TRBD1 (6 bases). CDR1 SGHVS and CDR2 FQNEAQ come from the germline V gene. The CDR3 covers 16 residues. Trimming left V 3 bases short and J 4 bases short, with 16 bases between. The chain's CDR3 is CASSFGRTVAGNTIYF. The CDR3 bases are TGTGCCAGCAGCTTTGGCAGGACAGTCGCGGGAAACACCATATATTTT. Using reference TRBV7-8 and TRBJ1-3 for the parts outside the CDR3, the full variable domain is GAGVSQSPRYKVAKRGQDVALRCDPISGHVSLFWYQQALGQGPEFLTYFQNEAQLDKSGLPSDRFFAERPEGSVSTLKIQRTQQEDSAVYLCASSFGRTVAGNTIYFGEGSWLTVV.

The chain uses TRBV3-1 (or the pseudogene TRBV3-2) and TRBJ1-6; 9 positions agree with TRBD1. The germline CDR1 and CDR2 sequences are LGHDT and YNNKEL (reference sequence). The V and J ends lost 4 bases and 5 bases, in that order; junction bases with no gene match: 9. CDR3 length equals 17 residues. DNA of the CDR3: TGTGCCAGCAGCCCTGTGGCGGGGACAGGGAATAATTCACCCCTCCACTTT. This sequence encodes CASSPVAGTGNNSPLHF.

The chain couples TRBV6-6 to TRBJ2-7, with TRBD1 identical over 7 bases. With V trimmed by 5 bases and J by 5 bases, 12 bases remained unmatched. The CDR3 length is 15 residues. Germline CDR1 reads MNHNY; CDR2 reads SVGAGI (reference sequence). Here the CDR3 reads CASSDRQGIANEQYF. The DNA of the CDR3 is TGTGCCAGCAGTGACCGACAGGGAATCGCCAACGAGCAGTACTTC.

The chain is built from TRBV3-1 (or the pseudogene TRBV3-2) and TRBJ2-1; a possible D gene is TRBD1 (5 bases). The CDR3 has 15 residues. Deletions cut 7 bases from V and 8 bases from J, with 21 bases between. Germline CDR1 is LGHDT and CDR2 is YNNKEL (reference sequence). In nucleotides, the CDR3 is TGTGCCAGCACCCAGGGCCCCGCGCTGTACGATGAGCAGTTCTTC. This gives the protein CASTQGPALYDEQFF.

The chain links TRBV5-5 to TRBJ2-7; tentative D call: TRBD2 (6 bases). V dropped 2 bases and J dropped 7 bases, with 25 bases sitting between them. The length of the CDR3 is 17 residues. Looked up from germline, CDR1 is SGHKS and CDR2 is YYEKEE (reference sequence). The CDR3 spells CASSFPGGAEMVREQYF. In DNA form, the CDR3 reads TGTGCCAGCAGCTTCCCCGGGGGAGCGGAGATGGTTCGGGAGCAGTACTTC.

V gene TRBV5-1 combines with J gene TRBJ1-4; D unclear. There are 13 residues in the CDR3. V was pared by 3 bases and J by 6 bases, with 9 bases between. Germline CDR1 is SGHRS and CDR2 is YFSETQ. CDR3 region: CASSSTLDEKLFF. CDR3 DNA: TGCGCCAGCAGCTCCACGCTTGATGAAAAACTGTTTTTT.

The chain is built from TRBV5-1 and TRBJ1-2; D gene ambiguous. V gave up 1 base and J gave up 4 bases, with 11 bases separating them. The CDR3 length is 14 residues. The V gene's germline CDR1 is SGHRS and CDR2 YFSETQ. CDR3 amino acids: CASSLSLDGYGYTF. DNA of the CDR3: TGCGCCAGCAGCTTGAGTTTAGACGGCTATGGCTACACCTTC.

This sequence joins TRBV18 and TRBJ1-1, with 7 bases fitting TRBD1. V shed 2 bases and J 7 bases; nucleotides not matched to a gene: 7. Germline CDR1 and CDR2: KGHSH and LQKENI. The CDR3 has 14 residues. The CDR3 nucleotides are TGTGCCAGCTCACCAACCGGGACAGAGCTTGAAGCTTTCTTT. It translates to CASSPTGTELEAFF.

The chain uses TRBV7-2 and TRBJ1-1; D unclear. Trimming stripped 0 bases from V and 0 bases from J, with 11 bases between. CDR1 and CDR2 from the germline V gene are SGHTA and FQGNSA. The length of the CDR3 is 16 residues. In nucleotides, the CDR3 is TGTGCCAGCAGCTTAGCCGGCGGCAGGATGAACACTGAAGCTTTCTTT. Its translation is CASSLAGGRMNTEAFF.

The J gene is TRBJ2-5, the V gene TRBV25-1; D gene ambiguous. Germline values: CDR1 MGHDK, CDR2 SYGVNS. The V end lost 7 bases, the J end lost 4 bases, and 7 bases lay between the germline ends. This CDR3 has 11 residues. In DNA, the CDR3 is TGTGCCAGCACTGGCGGAGAGACCCAGTACTTC. Its protein product is CASTGGETQYF.

The chain has TRBV5-1 and TRBJ1-5; 9 bases line up with TRBD1. V lost 4 bases and J lost 6; bases outside the gene matches: 5. The CDR3 spans 14 residues. In germline, CDR1 is SGHRS, CDR2 YFSETQ. CDR3 sequence: CASSAGQGFQPQHF. CDR3 nucleotides: TGCGCCAGCAGCGCGGGACAGGGCTTTCAGCCCCAGCATTTT.

This chain connects TRBV28 to TRBJ1-4; D unresolved. The germline CDR1 and CDR2 sequences are MDHEN and SYDVKM. Trimming removed 4 bases from V and 5 bases from J, with 11 bases in between. The CDR3 loop spans 14 amino acids. DNA of the CDR3: TGTGCCAGCAGTTCGAACCCCCACAATGAAAAACTGTTTTTT. It codes for CASSSNPHNEKLFF.

The chain is built from TRBV4-1 and TRBJ1-1, with 8 positions matching TRBD1. Germline loops: CDR1 MGHRA, CDR2 YSYEKL. The V segment lost 4 bases and the J segment 4 bases; nucleotides outside the gene matches: 8. CDR3 length: 15 amino acids. The CDR3 DNA is TGCGCCAGCAGCCTTGGGACAGGAGGAGGCACTGAAGCTTTCTTT. Its translation is CASSLGTGGGTEAFF.

The rearrangement links TRBV5-1 to TRBJ2-7, with D possibly TRBD1 on 7 matching bases. The V end was cut by 0 bases, the J end by 6 bases, with 16 bases between. The CDR3 is 15 residues long. Germline assignment: CDR1 SGHRS and CDR2 YFSETQ. The CDR3 reads CASSLAAGQPTEQYF. CDR3 in DNA: TGCGCCAGCAGCTTGGCCGCGGGACAGCCGACCGAGCAGTACTTC.